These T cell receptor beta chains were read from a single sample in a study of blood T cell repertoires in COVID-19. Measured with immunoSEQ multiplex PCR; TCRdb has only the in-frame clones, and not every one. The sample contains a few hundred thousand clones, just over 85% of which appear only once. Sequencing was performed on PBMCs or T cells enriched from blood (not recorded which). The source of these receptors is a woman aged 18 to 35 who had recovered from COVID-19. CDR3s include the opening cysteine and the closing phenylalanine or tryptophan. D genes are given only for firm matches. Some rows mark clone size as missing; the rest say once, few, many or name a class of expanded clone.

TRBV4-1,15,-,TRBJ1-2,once,CASSYPGVPNYGYTF,TGCGCCAGCAGCTACCCGGGTGTCCCGAACTATGGCTACACCTTC
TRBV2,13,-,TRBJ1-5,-,CASSDLSNQPQHF,TGTGCCAGCAGTGACCTTTCCAATCAGCCCCAGCATTTT
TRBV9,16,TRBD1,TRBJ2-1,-,CASSGMGQGMRNEQFF,TGTGCCAGCAGCGGGATGGGACAGGGAATGCGGAATGAGCAGTTCTTC
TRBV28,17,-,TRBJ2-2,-,CASSLSGLIGRDGELFF,TGTGCCAGCAGTTTATCCGGACTAATCGGCAGGGACGGGGAGCTGTTTTTT
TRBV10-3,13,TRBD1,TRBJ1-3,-,CAISRGPGNTIYF,TGTGCCATCAGCAGGGGGCCTGGAAACACCATATATTTT
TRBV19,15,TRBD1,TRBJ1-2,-,CASSSGQGVAYGYTF,TGTGCCAGTAGTAGTGGACAGGGGGTTGCCTATGGCTACACCTTC
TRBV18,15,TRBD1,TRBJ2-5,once,CASSPTGTGGETQYF,TGTGCCAGCTCACCAACCGGGACAGGGGGAGAGACCCAGTACTTC
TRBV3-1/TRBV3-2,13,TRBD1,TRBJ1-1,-,CASSHGQGRRAFF,TGTGCCAGCAGCCACGGACAGGGGAGGAGAGCTTTCTTT
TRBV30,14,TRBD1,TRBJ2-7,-,CAWDSGQGTYEQYF,TGTGCCTGGGACTCGGGACAGGGGACCTACGAGCAGTACTTC
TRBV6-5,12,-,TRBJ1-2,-,CASSYSNHLPFF,TGTGCCAGCAGTTACTCGAACCACTTGCCTTTCTTC
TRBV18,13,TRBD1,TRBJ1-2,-,CASSPTGIDGYTF,TGTGCCAGCTCCCCGACAGGGATCGATGGCTACACCTTC
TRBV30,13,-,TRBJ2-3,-,CAWDLQVRDTQYF,TGTGCCTGGGACCTCCAAGTGCGAGATACGCAGTATTTT
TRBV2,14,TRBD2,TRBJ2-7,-,CASSEGAGDYEQYF,TGTGCCAGCAGTGAAGGAGCGGGGGACTACGAGCAGTACTTC
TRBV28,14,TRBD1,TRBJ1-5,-,CASSLGQGYQPQHF,TGTGCCAGCAGTCTGGGACAGGGCTATCAGCCCCAGCATTTT
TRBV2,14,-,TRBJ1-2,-,CASSGLVGGYGYTF,TGTGCCAGCAGTGGGTTGGTAGGGGGCTATGGCTACACCTTC
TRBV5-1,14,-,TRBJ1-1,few,CASSLTGMNTEAFF,TGCGCCAGCAGCTTGACAGGGATGAACACTGAAGCTTTCTTT
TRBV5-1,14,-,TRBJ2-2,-,CASNLAPNTGELFF,TGCGCCAGCAACTTGGCTCCGAACACCGGGGAGCTGTTTTTT
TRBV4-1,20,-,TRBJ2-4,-,CASSQVIIIPSALAKNIQYF,TGCGCCAGCAGCCAAGTTATTATTATTCCGAGCGCCCTAGCCAAAAACATTCAGTACTTC
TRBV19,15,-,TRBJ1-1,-,CASSDQGRVGTEAFF,TGTGCCAGTAGTGATCAGGGGAGAGTAGGCACTGAAGCTTTCTTT
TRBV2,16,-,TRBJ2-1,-,CASSQFKMGPLGEQFF,TGTGCCAGCAGTCAATTTAAAATGGGCCCCCTCGGTGAGCAGTTCTTC
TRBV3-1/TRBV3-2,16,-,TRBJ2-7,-,CASSRSSLGLSYEQYF,TGTGCCAGCAGCCGTTCTTCACTTGGACTGTCCTACGAGCAGTACTTC
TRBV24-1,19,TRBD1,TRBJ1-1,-,CATSDPIKGPRDRDTEAFF,TGTGCCACCAGTGATCCTATAAAGGGTCCCCGGGACAGGGACACTGAAGCTTTCTTT
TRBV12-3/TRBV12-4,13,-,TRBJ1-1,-,CASRINTNTEAFF,TGTGCCAGCAGGATAAATACAAACACTGAAGCTTTCTTT
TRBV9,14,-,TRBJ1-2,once,CASSNTPGGHGYTF,TGTGCCAGCAGCAACACCCCGGGGGGCCATGGCTACACCTTC
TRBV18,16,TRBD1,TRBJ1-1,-,CASSPKGTALNTEAFF,TGTGCCAGCTCACCAAAAGGGACAGCCTTGAACACTGAAGCTTTCTTT
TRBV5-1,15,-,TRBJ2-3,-,CASSLLDYLTDTQYF,TGCGCCAGCAGCCTCCTCGACTATCTCACAGATACGCAGTATTTT
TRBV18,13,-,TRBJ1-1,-,CASSPGSGTEAFF,TGTGCCAGCTCACCAGGGAGCGGCACTGAAGCTTTCTTT
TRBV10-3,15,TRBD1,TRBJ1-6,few,CATLGLTGRGSPLHF,TGTGCCACCCTGGGGCTGACAGGGAGAGGTTCACCCCTCCACTTT
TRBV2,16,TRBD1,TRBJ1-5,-,CASSGQGTLSNQPQHF,TGTGCCAGCAGTGGACAGGGGACTCTTAGCAATCAGCCCCAGCATTTT
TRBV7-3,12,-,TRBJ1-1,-,CASSPRGGEAFF,TGTGCCAGCAGCCCCCGGGGGGGGGAAGCTTTCTTT
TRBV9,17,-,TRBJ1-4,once,CASSVGGGPGANEKLFF,TGTGCCAGCAGCGTAGGGGGTGGCCCAGGGGCTAATGAAAAACTGTTTTTT
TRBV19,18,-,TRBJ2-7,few,CASNRSAPSRLILEEQYF,TGTGCCAGTAATCGGTCGGCACCCTCGAGGCTTATATTAGAAGAGCAGTACTTC
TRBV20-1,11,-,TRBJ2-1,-,CSASDPGEQFF,TGCAGTGCTTCGGACCCGGGGGAGCAGTTCTTC
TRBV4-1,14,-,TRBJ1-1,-,CASSQDAGYTEAFF,TGCGCCAGCAGCCAAGATGCGGGCTACACTGAAGCTTTCTTT
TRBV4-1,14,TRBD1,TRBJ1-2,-,CASSQETGPYGYTF,TGCGCCAGCAGCCAAGAGACAGGGCCTTATGGCTACACCTTC
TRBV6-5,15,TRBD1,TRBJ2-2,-,CASRQTRGRAGELFF,TGTGCCAGCAGGCAGACCAGGGGGCGGGCCGGGGAGCTGTTTTTT
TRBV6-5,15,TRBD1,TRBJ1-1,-,CASSYLGTGTTEAFF,TGTGCCAGCAGTTACTTGGGGACAGGGACCACTGAAGCTTTCTTT
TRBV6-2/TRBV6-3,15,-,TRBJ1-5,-,CASSYYVGLHQPQHF,TGTGCCAGCAGTTATTACGTGGGCCTCCATCAGCCCCAGCATTTT